These 13 T cell receptor beta chains were sequenced from one sample in a study of glioma-infiltrating T cells after dendritic cell vaccination. Generated by immunoSEQ multiplex PCR, the TCRdb table keeps only in-frame clones and is missing some. The top ten hold 2.1% of the sample, which has tens of thousands of clones, about 80% seen once. Source: blood, taken before dendritic cell vaccination. These TCRs come from a human donor with glioblastoma.

The V call is TRBV19, the J call TRBJ2-2; tentative D call: TRBD2 (5 bases). Per the germline V gene, CDR1 is LNHDA and CDR2 is SQIVND (reference sequence). The CDR3 totals 18 residues. Trimming took 0 bases from V and 6 from J, leaving 20 bases between them. CDR3 in DNA: TGTGCCAGTAGTATAGATGCATCGGACGTAAACGGGGCCGGGGAGCTGTTTTTT. Protein: CASSIDASDVNGAGELFF.

This clone was seen a single time. This chain connects TRBV9 to TRBJ1-4, with 8 bases aligning to TRBD1. CDR3 length: 15 amino acids. V lost 0 bases, J lost 4 bases, and 2 bases stayed unmatched. The germline CDR1 and CDR2 sequences are SGDLS and YYNGEE. The chain's CDR3 is CASSVGGQDNEKLFF. CDR3 bases: TGTGCCAGCAGCGTAGGGGGACAGGATAATGAAAAACTGTTTTTT.

The chain links TRBV6-1 to TRBJ2-3; D is undetermined. Germline CDR1 and CDR2: MNHNS and SASEGT. The CDR3 contains 14 residues. With 7 bases removed from V and 3 bases from J, the gap between germline ends came to 14 bases. The CDR3 here is CASMLLGRTDTQYF. CDR3 nucleotide sequence: TGTGCCAGCATGCTCCTGGGCCGAACAGATACGCAGTATTTT.

The chain has TRBV7-3 and TRBJ1-5; the match to TRBD1 covers 7 bases. The germline CDR1 and CDR2 sequences are SGHTA and FQGTGA. Germline trimming cut 5 bases from V and 5 bases from J; bases unmatched to any gene: 3. The CDR3 is 13 residues long. The DNA of the CDR3 is TGTGCCAGCAGCCCAGACAGGGATCAGCCCCAGCATTTT. It encodes CASSPDRDQPQHF.

The rearrangement links TRBV7-6 to TRBJ2-3; 7 bases match TRBD1. The CDR3 loop spans 13 amino acids. Germline CDR1 SGHVS, CDR2 FNYEAQ. V dropped 5 bases and J dropped 7; count of bases not matched to a gene: 6. CDR3 sequence (DNA): TGTGCCAGCAGCACCCGGGACAGCTATACGCAGTATTTT. Residues: CASSTRDSYTQYF.

The rearrangement joins TRBV2 to TRBJ2-3, with 11 bases that match TRBD2. V lost 7 bases to trimming and J lost 4 bases; unmatched junction nucleotides: 4. This CDR3 is built from 14 residues. CDR1 is SNHLY, CDR2 FYNNEI, per germline. The CDR3 is CASKTSGSSDTQYF. CDR3 nucleotide sequence: TGTGCCAGCAAAACTAGCGGGAGCTCAGATACGCAGTATTTT.

DNA for the CDR3: TGTGCCAGCAGCTCCCAGCGGCGGGAGGACCCAAGCGGCTACACAGATACGCAGTATTTT. Translating gives CASSSQRREDPSGYTDTQYF. The rearrangement joins TRBV13 to TRBJ2-3, with TRBD2 matching over 8 bases. This CDR3 is 20 amino acids long. The trim removed 4 bases at V and 2 bases at J, leaving 20 bases unmatched. Germline CDR1 and CDR2: PRHDT and FYEKMQ (reference sequence). The variable domain in full, completed from reference TRBV13 and TRBJ2-3, reads AAGVIQSPRHLIKEKRETATLKCYPIPRHDTVYWYQQGPGQDPQFLISFYEKMQSDKGSIPDRFSAQQFSDYHSELNMSSLELGDSALYFCASSSQRREDPSGYTDTQYFGPGTRLTVL.

The chain uses TRBV5-1 and TRBJ2-1, with TRBD2 matching over 7 bases. The V segment lost 7 bases and the J segment 8 bases; nucleotides outside the gene matches: 15. Per germline, CDR1 SGHRS and CDR2 YFSETQ. This CDR3 is 15 amino acids long. The CDR3 coding sequence is TGCGCCAGCCGACCTCGACAGACTAGCAGCTATGAGCAGTTCTTC. It specifies CASRPRQTSSYEQFF.

The CDR3 spells CASSLGGGRSSYNEQFF. The CDR3, as DNA: TGTGCCAGCAGCTTAGGTGGGGGGAGATCGTCCTACAATGAGCAGTTCTTC. The V and J genes are TRBV11-2 and TRBJ2-1, with TRBD2 as a possible D gene (6 bases). CDR3 length: 17 residues. Trimming shortened V by 1 base and J by 1 base, and 14 bases separated the two germline ends. Germline lookup yields CDR1 SGHAT and CDR2 FQNNGV.

The chain recombines TRBV11-2 with TRBJ2-1, with 7 bases matching TRBD1. The ends lost 4 bases at V and 8 bases at J; junction bases unmatched: 14. Germline V CDR1 and CDR2: SGHAT, FQNNGV. The CDR3 sequence is 16 residues long. Written as DNA, the CDR3 is TGTGCCAGCAGCTCCGGGACAGCCCTCTCCAGGGATGAGCAGTTCTTC. Its protein product is CASSSGTALSRDEQFF.

The chain is built from TRBV6-6 and TRBJ2-3; D gene ambiguous. Per germline, CDR1 MNHNY and CDR2 SVGAGI (reference sequence). CDR3 size: 14 residues. Trimming left V 2 bases short and J 3 bases short, with 9 bases between. The CDR3 nucleotides read TGTGCCAGCAGTTACGTCCCCCAAACAGATACGCAGTATTTT. Translation gives CASSYVPQTDTQYF.

The chain links TRBV7-6 to TRBJ2-5; possible D gene TRBD1, 6 bases. This CDR3 has 13 residues. Germline V gene sequence: CDR1 SGHVS, CDR2 FNYEAQ. Trimming cost V 5 bases and J 2 bases, with 9 bases left between them. The CDR3 DNA sequence: TGTGCCAGCAGCCTAGGGACACAAGAGACCCAGTACTTC. Translated, it gives CASSLGTQETQYF.

The chain recombines TRBV14 with TRBJ1-4; 7 positions agree with TRBD1. CDR1 and CDR2 (germline): SGHDN, FVKESK. The ends lost 4 bases at V and 4 bases at J; junction bases unmatched: 18. The CDR3 contains 19 residues. CDR3 bases: TGTGCCAGCAGCCTCCCCCCCCCAAGACCGAACAGGGGTAATGAAAAACTGTTTTTT. Residues: CASSLPPPRPNRGNEKLFF.